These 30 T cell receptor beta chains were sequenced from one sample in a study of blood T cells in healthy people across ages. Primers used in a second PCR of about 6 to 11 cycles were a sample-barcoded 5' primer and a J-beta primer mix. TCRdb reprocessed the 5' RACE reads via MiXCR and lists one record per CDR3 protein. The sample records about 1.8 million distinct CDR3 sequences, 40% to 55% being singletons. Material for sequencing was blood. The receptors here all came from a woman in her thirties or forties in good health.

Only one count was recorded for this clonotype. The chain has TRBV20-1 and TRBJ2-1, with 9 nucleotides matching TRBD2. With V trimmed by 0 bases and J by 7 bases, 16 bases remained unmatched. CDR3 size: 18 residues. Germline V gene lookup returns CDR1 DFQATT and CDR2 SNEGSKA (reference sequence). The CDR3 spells CSARDVGRISGSMNEQFF. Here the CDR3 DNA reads TGCAGTGCTAGAGATGTAGGTCGGATTAGCGGGAGTATGAATGAGCAGTTCTTC.

The CDR3 region has the DNA TGTGCCACCAGTGATCAAGACAGGGGGGAGTTCTTC. This translates into CATSDQDRGEFF. The chain links TRBV24-1 to TRBJ2-1; 9 positions agree with TRBD1. Germline V lookup: CDR1 KGHDR, CDR2 SFDVKD. V lost 3 bases, J lost 14 bases, and 4 bases stayed unmatched. The CDR3 runs to 12 residues.

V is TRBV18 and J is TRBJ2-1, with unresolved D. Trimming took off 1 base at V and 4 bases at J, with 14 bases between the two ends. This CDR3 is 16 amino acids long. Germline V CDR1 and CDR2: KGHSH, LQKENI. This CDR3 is CASSPRAHLSYNEQFF. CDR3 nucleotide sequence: TGTGCCAGCTCACCACGGGCACACCTTTCTTACAATGAGCAGTTCTTC. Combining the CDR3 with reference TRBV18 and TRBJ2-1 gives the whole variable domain NAGVMQNPRHLVRRRGQEARLRCSPMKGHSHVYWYRQLPEEGLKFMVYLQKENIIDESGMPKERFSAEFPKEGPSILRIQQVVRGDSAAYFCASSPRAHLSYNEQFFGPGTRLTVL.

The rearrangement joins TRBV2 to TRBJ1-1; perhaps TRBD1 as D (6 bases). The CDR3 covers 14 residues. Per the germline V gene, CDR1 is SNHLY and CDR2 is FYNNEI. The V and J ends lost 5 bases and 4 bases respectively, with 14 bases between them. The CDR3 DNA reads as TGTGCCAGCAGTTCCAGCAGGGGTGTCACTGAAGCTTTCTTT. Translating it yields CASSSSRGVTEAFF.

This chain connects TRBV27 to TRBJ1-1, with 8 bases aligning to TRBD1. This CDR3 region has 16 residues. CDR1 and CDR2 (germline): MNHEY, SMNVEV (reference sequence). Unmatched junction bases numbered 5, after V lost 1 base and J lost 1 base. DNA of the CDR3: TGTGCCAGCAGTTTATTGGCAGGGGGCGAGAACACTGAAGCTTTCTTT. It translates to CASSLLAGGENTEAFF.

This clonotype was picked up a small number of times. Here the CDR3 DNA reads TGCAGCGTTATCCGGGAGAAAAACATTCAGTACTTC. Translated: CSVIREKNIQYF. The chain joins TRBV29-1 to TRBJ2-4; tentative D call: TRBD2 (6 bases). The V and J ends lost 5 bases and 4 bases respectively, with 9 bases between them. This CDR3 comprises 12 residues. Germline values: CDR1 SQVTM, CDR2 ANQGSEA.

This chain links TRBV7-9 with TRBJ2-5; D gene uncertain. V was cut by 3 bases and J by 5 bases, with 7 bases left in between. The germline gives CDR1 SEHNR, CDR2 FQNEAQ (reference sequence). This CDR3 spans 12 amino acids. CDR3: CASSFITETQYF. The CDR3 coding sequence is TGTGCCAGCAGCTTCATTACTGAGACCCAGTACTTC.

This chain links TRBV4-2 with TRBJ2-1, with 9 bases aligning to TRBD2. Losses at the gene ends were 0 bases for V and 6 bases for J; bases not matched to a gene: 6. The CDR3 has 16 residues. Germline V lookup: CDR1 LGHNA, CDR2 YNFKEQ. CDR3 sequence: CASSQEVLAGVNEQFF. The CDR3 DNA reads TGTGCCAGCAGCCAAGAAGTTTTAGCGGGGGTCAATGAGCAGTTCTTC.

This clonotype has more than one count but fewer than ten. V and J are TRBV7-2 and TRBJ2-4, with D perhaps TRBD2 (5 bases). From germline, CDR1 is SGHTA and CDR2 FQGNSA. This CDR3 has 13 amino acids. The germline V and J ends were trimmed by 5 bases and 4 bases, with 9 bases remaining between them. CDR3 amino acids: CASSPREKNIQYF. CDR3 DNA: TGTGCCAGCAGCCCCCGGGAAAAAAACATTCAGTACTTC.

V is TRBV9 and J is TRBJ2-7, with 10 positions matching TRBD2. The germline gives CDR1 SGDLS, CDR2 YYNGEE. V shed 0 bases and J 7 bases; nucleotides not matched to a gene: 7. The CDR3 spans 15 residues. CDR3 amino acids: CASSVAASGGLEQYF. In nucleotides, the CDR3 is TGTGCCAGCAGCGTAGCGGCTAGCGGGGGTTTGGAGCAGTACTTC.

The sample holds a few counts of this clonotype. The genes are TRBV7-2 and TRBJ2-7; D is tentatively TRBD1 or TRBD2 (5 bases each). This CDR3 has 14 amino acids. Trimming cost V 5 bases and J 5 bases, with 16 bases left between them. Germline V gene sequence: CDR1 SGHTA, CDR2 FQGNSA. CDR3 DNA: TGTGCCAGCAGCGGTAGGGGAGCCAGGGACGAGCAGTACTTC. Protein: CASSGRGARDEQYF. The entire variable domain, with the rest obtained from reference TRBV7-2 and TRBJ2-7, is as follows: GAGVSQSPSNKVTEKGKDVELRCDPISGHTALYWYRQSLGQGLEFLIYFQGNSAPDKSGLPSDRFSAERTGGSVSTLTIQRTQQEDSAVYLCASSGRGARDEQYFGPGTRLTVT.

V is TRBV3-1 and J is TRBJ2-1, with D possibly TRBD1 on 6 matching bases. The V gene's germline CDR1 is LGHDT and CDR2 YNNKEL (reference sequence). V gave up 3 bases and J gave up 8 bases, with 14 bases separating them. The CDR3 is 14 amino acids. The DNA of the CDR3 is TGTGCCAGCAGCCAGTTTTCTGGGGGCCATGAGCAGTTCTTC. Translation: CASSQFSGGHEQFF.

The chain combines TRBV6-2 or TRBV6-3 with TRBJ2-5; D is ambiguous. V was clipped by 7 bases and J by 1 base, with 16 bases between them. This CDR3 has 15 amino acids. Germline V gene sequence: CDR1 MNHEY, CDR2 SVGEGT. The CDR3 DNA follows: TGTGCCAGCACCTGGACGCCGAGCCTCCAAGAGACCCAGTACTTC. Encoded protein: CASTWTPSLQETQYF.

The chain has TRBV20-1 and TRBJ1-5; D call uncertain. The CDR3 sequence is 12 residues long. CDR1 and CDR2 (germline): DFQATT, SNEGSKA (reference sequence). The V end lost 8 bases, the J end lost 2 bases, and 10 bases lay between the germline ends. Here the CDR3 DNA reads TGCAGTCCCGCCCCGGGCAATCAGCCCCAGCATTTT. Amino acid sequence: CSPAPGNQPQHF.

CDR3 DNA: TGCAGCGTTGAAAGGAAATATGGCTACACCTTC. It is translated as CSVERKYGYTF. The rearrangement joins TRBV29-1 to TRBJ1-2; D is unresolved. This CDR3 region has 11 residues. Per germline, CDR1 SQVTM and CDR2 ANQGSEA. V lost 2 bases to trimming and J lost 5 bases, with 6 bases between them.

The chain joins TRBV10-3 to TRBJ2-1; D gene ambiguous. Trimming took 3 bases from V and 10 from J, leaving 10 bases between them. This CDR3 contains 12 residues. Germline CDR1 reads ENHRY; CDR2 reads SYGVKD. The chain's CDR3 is CAISDPPGEQFF. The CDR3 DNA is TGTGCCATCAGTGACCCACCCGGGGAGCAGTTCTTC.

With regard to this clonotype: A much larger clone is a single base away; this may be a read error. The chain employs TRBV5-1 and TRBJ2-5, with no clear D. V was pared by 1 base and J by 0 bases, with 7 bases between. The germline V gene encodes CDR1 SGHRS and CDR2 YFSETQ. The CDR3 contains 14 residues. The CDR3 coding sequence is TGCGCCAGCAGCTTGACCAAGTACCAAGAGACCCAGTACTTC. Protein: CASSLTKYQETQYF.

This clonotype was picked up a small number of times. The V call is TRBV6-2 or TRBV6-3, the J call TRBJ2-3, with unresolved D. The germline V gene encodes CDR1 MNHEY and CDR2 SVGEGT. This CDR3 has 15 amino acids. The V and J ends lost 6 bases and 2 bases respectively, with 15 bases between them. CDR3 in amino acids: CASRPDVLHTDTQYF. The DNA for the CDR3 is TGTGCCAGCAGACCCGACGTTTTACACACAGATACGCAGTATTTT.

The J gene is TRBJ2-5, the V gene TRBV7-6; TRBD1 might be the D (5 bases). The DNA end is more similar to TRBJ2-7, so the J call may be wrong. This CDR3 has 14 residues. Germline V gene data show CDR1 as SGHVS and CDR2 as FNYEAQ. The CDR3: CASSQEAGNYEQYF. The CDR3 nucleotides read TGTGCCAGCAGCCAAGAGGCAGGGAACTACGAGCAGTACTTC.

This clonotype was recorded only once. This CDR3 is CATLLQGVDYGYTF. CDR3 sequence (DNA): TGTGCCACGCTGTTACAGGGGGTTGACTATGGCTACACCTTC. V is TRBV6-5 and J is TRBJ1-2; the match to TRBD1 covers 8 bases. The germline gives CDR1 MNHEY, CDR2 SVGAGI. This CDR3 spans 14 amino acids. Trimming at V came to 10 bases and at J to 3 bases, leaving 10 bases not matched to a gene.

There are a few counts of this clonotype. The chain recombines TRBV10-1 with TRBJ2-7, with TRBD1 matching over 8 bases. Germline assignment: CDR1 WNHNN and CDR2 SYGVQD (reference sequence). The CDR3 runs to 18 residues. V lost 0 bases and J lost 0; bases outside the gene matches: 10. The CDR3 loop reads CASSESFRGLESSYEQYF. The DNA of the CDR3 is TGCGCCAGCAGTGAGTCGTTCAGGGGGCTCGAGTCCTCCTACGAGCAGTACTTC.

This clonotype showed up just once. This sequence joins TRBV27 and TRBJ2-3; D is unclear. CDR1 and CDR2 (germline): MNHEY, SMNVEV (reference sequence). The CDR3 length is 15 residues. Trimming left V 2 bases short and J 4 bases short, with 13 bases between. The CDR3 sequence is CASSLLLDGADTQYF. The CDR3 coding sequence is TGTGCCAGCAGTTTACTCCTAGATGGTGCAGATACGCAGTATTTT.

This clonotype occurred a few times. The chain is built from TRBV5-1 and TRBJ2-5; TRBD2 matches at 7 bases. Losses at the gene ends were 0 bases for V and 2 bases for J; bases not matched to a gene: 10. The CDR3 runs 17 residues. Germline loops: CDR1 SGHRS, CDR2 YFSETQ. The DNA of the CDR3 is TGCGCCAGCAGCTTGGCCAATCCCACTAGCGAACAAGAGACCCAGTACTTC. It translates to CASSLANPTSEQETQYF.

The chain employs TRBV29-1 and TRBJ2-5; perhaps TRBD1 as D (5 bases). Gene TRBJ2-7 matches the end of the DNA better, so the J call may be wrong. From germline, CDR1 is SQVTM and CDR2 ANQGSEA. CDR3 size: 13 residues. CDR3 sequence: CSVDDSSLSEQYF. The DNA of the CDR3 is TGCAGCGTTGACGACAGCTCCCTCTCCGAGCAGTACTTC.

CDR3 region: CASRQAGDTQYF. The CDR3, as DNA: TGTGCCAGCAGGCAGGCCGGAGATACGCAGTATTTT. The V gene is TRBV11-2, the J gene TRBJ2-3; D remains ambiguous. The CDR3 sequence is 12 residues long. Germline CDR1 SGHAT, CDR2 FQNNGV. The V gene lost 6 bases and the J gene lost 5 bases, with 9 bases spanning the gap. The full variable domain, completed using reference TRBV11-2 and TRBJ2-3, is EAGVAQSPRYKIIEKRQSVAFWCNPISGHATLYWYQQILGQGPKLLIQFQNNGVVDDSQLPKDRFSAERLKGVDSTLKIQPAKLEDSAVYLCASRQAGDTQYFGPGTRLTVL.

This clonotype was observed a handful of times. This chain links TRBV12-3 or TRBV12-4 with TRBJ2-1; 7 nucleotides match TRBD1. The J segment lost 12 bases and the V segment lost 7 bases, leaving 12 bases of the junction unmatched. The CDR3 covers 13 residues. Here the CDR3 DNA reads TGTGCCAGCATCGTTGGGACAGCCGGCGCGCAGTTCTTC. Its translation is CASIVGTAGAQFF.

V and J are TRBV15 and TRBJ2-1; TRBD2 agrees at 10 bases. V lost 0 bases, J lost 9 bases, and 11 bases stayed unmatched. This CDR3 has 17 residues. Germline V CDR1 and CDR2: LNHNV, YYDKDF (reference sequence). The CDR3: CATSRDVAGGAPREQFF. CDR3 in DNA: TGTGCCACCAGCAGAGACGTAGCGGGGGGCGCCCCGCGTGAGCAGTTCTTC.

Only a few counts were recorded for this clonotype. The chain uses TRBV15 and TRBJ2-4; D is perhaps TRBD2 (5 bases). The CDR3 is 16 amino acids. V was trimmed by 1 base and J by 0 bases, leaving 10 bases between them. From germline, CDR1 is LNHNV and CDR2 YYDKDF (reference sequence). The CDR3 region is CATSRAGILAKNIQYF. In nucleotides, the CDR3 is TGTGCCACCAGCAGAGCGGGGATACTAGCCAAAAACATTCAGTACTTC.

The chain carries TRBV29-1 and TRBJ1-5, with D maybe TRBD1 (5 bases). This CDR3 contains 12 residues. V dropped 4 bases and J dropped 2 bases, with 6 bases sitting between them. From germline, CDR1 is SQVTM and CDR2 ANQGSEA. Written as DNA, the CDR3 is TGCAGCGTTGCACAGGGCAATCAGCCCCAGCATTTT. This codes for CSVAQGNQPQHF.

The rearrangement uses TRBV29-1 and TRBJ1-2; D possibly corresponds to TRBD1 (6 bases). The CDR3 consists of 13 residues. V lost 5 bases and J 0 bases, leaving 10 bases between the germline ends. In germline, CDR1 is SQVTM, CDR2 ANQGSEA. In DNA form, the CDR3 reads TGCAGCGTTTGGCAGGGGCCTAACTATGGCTACACCTTC. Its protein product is CSVWQGPNYGYTF. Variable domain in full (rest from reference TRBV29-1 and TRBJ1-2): SAVISQKPSRDICQRGTSLTIQCQVDSQVTMMFWYRQQPGQSLTLIATANQGSEATYESGFVIDKFPISRPNLTFSTLTVSNMSPEDSSIYLCSVWQGPNYGYTFGSGTRLTVV.